These 29 T cell receptor beta chains were sequenced from one sample in a study of early T cells in non-severe SARS-CoV-2 infection. A single record per CDR3 protein comes from TCRdb applying MiXCR to the 5' RACE reads. The table shows about 64,000 distinct CDR3 sequences, with around 13% occurring only once. Input material: whole blood. These receptors all come from an adult who was a healthcare worker with PCR-confirmed SARS-CoV-2 infection or an uninfected control (not recorded which).

This clonotype was observed at least ten times. CDR3 sequence (DNA): TGTGCCAGCAGAACCGGACAGAACACTGAAGCTTTCTTT. Its translation is CASRTGQNTEAFF. V is TRBV12-3 or TRBV12-4 and J is TRBJ1-1; TRBD1 is a possible D gene (5 bases). The CDR3 length is 13 residues. V was cut by 6 bases and J by 1 base, with 9 bases left in between.

V gene TRBV10-3 combines with J gene TRBJ2-5; TRBD2 agrees at 12 bases. The V gene end was trimmed by 2 bases and the J gene end by 1 base; junction bases not matched to a gene: 8. The CDR3 covers 18 residues. CDR1 is ENHRY, CDR2 SYGVKD, per germline. CDR3 residues: CAISEGGTSGSSQETQYF. In DNA form, the CDR3 reads TGTGCCATCAGTGAGGGCGGGACTAGCGGGTCCTCCCAAGAGACCCAGTACTTC.

This clonotype was counted ten times or more. The rearrangement uses TRBV24-1 and TRBJ2-2, with a tentative D call TRBD1 (5 bases). The ends were cut back, 4 bases at V and 6 bases at J, with 8 bases in the middle. The CDR3 has 13 amino acids. The germline CDR1 and CDR2 sequences are KGHDR and SFDVKD. CDR3 sequence (DNA): TGTGCCACCAGTGAGGACACATCCGGGGAGCTGTTTTTT. Its protein product is CATSEDTSGELFF.

The chain's CDR3 is CASKPPGSGNEQFF. The DNA of the CDR3 is TGCGCCAGCAAACCCCCGGGATCGGGCAATGAGCAGTTCTTC. The rearrangement links TRBV10-2 to TRBJ2-1; a weak D match, TRBD2 (5 bases). The CDR3 is 14 residues long. V lost 7 bases and J lost 6, with 16 bases in between. The V gene's germline CDR1 is WSHSY and CDR2 SAAADI.

The rearrangement links TRBV7-2 to TRBJ2-2; D ambiguous. Trimming took 5 bases from V and 1 from J, leaving 8 bases between them. Germline V lookup: CDR1 SGHTA, CDR2 FQGNSA. This CDR3 contains 14 residues. The CDR3 DNA is TGTGCCAGCAGCCGGGCAGGGAACACCGGGGAGCTGTTTTTT. Residues: CASSRAGNTGELFF.

A single count supports this clonotype. This chain connects TRBV5-1 to TRBJ2-5, with unresolved D. Germline CDR1 and CDR2: SGHRS and YFSETQ. The CDR3 runs to 13 residues. Trimming shortened V by 4 bases and J by 3 bases, and 10 bases separated the two germline ends. The CDR3 is CASSPFEEETQYF. The CDR3, as DNA: TGCGCCAGCAGCCCCTTCGAGGAAGAGACCCAGTACTTC. Combining the CDR3 with reference TRBV5-1 and TRBJ2-5 gives the whole variable domain KAGVTQTPRYLIKTRGQQVTLSCSPISGHRSVSWYQQTPGQGLQFLFEYFSETQRNKGNFPGRFSGRQFSNSRSEMNVSTLELGDSALYLCASSPFEEETQYFGPGTRLLVL.

V gene TRBV7-6 combines with J gene TRBJ2-6; D uncertain. Looked up from germline, CDR1 is SGHVS and CDR2 is FNYEAQ. Between the trimmed V and J ends, which lost 2 bases and 0 bases, there was a span of 17 bases. The CDR3 spans 19 residues. The CDR3: CASSLLVALTDSGANVLTF. CDR3 DNA sequence: TGTGCCAGCAGCTTACTCGTGGCACTCACTGACTCTGGGGCCAACGTCCTGACTTTC.

The table lists this clonotype with many counts. This rearrangement joins TRBV12-3 or TRBV12-4 to TRBJ2-1; 7 nucleotides line up with TRBD1. Losses at the gene ends were 5 bases for V and 6 bases for J; bases not matched to a gene: 1. CDR3 length equals 12 residues. CDR3 coding DNA: TGTGCCAGCAGTGGGACAGCCAATGAGCAGTTCTTC. It specifies CASSGTANEQFF.

This clonotype was detected ten times or more. The rearrangement joins TRBV2 to TRBJ1-1; TRBD1 might be the D (6 bases). The germline V gene encodes CDR1 SNHLY and CDR2 FYNNEI. This CDR3 comprises 13 residues. Trimming left V 7 bases short and J 3 bases short, with 12 bases between. The CDR3, as DNA: TGTGCCAGCATGAGGGGGGTGGACACTGAAGCTTTCTTT. Protein: CASMRGVDTEAFF.

This clonotype has only a few counts. The gene calls are TRBV11-2 and TRBJ1-2, with 8 bases matching TRBD1. This CDR3 contains 13 residues. CDR1 is SGHAT and CDR2 is FQNNGV in the germline V gene. Trimming removed 2 bases from V and 8 bases from J; junction bases left unmatched: 4. The CDR3 DNA sequence: TGTGCCAGCAGCTTAACAGGGGGAGGAGGCTACACCTTC. Protein product: CASSLTGGGGYTF.

The table lists this clonotype with a few counts. The junction shows a germline mismatch at one end, possibly a read error. V and J are TRBV7-7 and TRBJ2-3; a possible D gene is TRBD2 (5 bases). CDR1 and CDR2 from the germline V gene are SSHAT and FNYEAQ (reference sequence). CDR3 length equals 13 residues. The CDR3 loop reads CASSLLREDTQYF. The CDR3, as DNA: TGTGCTAGCAGCTTACTCCGGGAAGATACGCAGTATTTT.

This chain joins TRBV3-1 and TRBJ1-1, with TRBD1 identical over 8 bases. The germline V gene encodes CDR1 LGHDT and CDR2 YNNKEL (reference sequence). V lost 6 bases to trimming and J lost 3 bases; unmatched junction nucleotides: 3. This CDR3 is built from 13 residues. Written as DNA, the CDR3 is TGTGCCAGCAGTCCAGGGGGCTACACTGAAGCTTTCTTT. Translated, it gives CASSPGGYTEAFF.

The chain joins TRBV10-3 to TRBJ1-2, with 7 positions matching TRBD1. The V segment lost 4 bases and the J segment 0 bases; nucleotides outside the gene matches: 5. The V gene's germline CDR1 is ENHRY and CDR2 SYGVKD. The CDR3 is made up of 15 amino acids. The CDR3 loop reads CAISAGTAANYGYTF. In DNA, the CDR3 is TGTGCCATCAGTGCAGGGACAGCAGCTAACTATGGCTACACCTTC.

CDR3 in amino acids: CASTPGQTNYGYTF. CDR3 nucleotides: TGTGCCAGCACCCCCGGACAGACTAACTATGGCTACACCTTC. The chain uses TRBV12-3 or TRBV12-4 and TRBJ1-2; tentatively, D is TRBD1 (6 bases). This CDR3 contains 14 residues. Trimming took off 7 bases at V and 0 bases at J, with 12 bases between the two ends.

This clonotype was seen at least ten times. The chain recombines TRBV2 with TRBJ2-7; D gene ambiguous. V was clipped by 6 bases and J by 3 bases, with 3 bases between them. The CDR3 extends over 10 amino acids. Germline V lookup: CDR1 SNHLY, CDR2 FYNNEI. The CDR3 nucleotides are TGTGCCAGCAGCAACTACGAGCAGTACTTC. This codes for CASSNYEQYF.

This clonotype has just a few counts. The chain couples TRBV5-1 to TRBJ1-2; D unresolved. The CDR3 covers 13 residues. Germline V gene sequence: CDR1 SGHRS, CDR2 YFSETQ. The ends were cut back, 1 base at V and 7 bases at J, with 11 bases in the middle. The CDR3 protein is CASSLTKLSGYTF. The CDR3 region has the DNA TGCGCCAGCAGCTTGACGAAGTTGAGTGGCTACACCTTC.

The rearrangement joins TRBV5-6 to TRBJ2-4; the match to TRBD2 covers 8 bases. Germline V CDR1 and CDR2: SGHDT, YYEEEE. V shed 0 bases, J shed 1 base, and the junction held 12 bases outside the gene matches. The CDR3 spans 19 residues. CDR3 region: CASSLARRGGLLAKNIQYF. CDR3 in DNA: TGTGCCAGCAGCTTGGCCCGTCGGGGGGGCCTTCTGGCCAAAAACATTCAGTACTTC.

The chain links TRBV10-3 to TRBJ2-7; TRBD1 matches at 7 bases. This CDR3 comprises 15 residues. The germline CDR1 and CDR2 sequences are ENHRY and SYGVKD. Trimming at V came to 0 bases and at J to 2 bases, leaving 4 bases not matched to a gene. The CDR3 sequence: CAISESAQGAYEQYF. In nucleotides, the CDR3 is TGTGCCATCAGTGAGTCGGCGCAGGGGGCCTACGAGCAGTACTTC.

This chain links TRBV12-3 or TRBV12-4 with TRBJ2-3; D is uncertain. The ends were cut back, 5 bases at V and 0 bases at J, with 9 bases in the middle. The CDR3 extends over 14 amino acids. CDR3 amino acids: CASSRTFSTDTQYF. As DNA, the CDR3 is TGTGCCAGCAGTCGAACGTTTAGCACAGATACGCAGTATTTT.

The V and J genes are TRBV12-3 or TRBV12-4 and TRBJ2-2; 9 bases align to TRBD2. J was trimmed by 4 bases and V by 3 bases; bases with no gene match: 3. CDR3 length: 15 residues. The CDR3 protein is CASSFSRGGTGELFF. DNA of the CDR3: TGTGCCAGCAGTTTCTCGCGGGGGGGCACCGGGGAGCTGTTTTTT.

CDR3 sequence (DNA): TGTGCCAGCAGTTTAACTGACAGGGATTGGTACTTC. Residues: CASSLTDRDWYF. V and J are TRBV12-3 or TRBV12-4 and TRBJ2-4, with TRBD1 identical over 7 bases. There are 12 residues in the CDR3. The V segment lost 2 bases and the J segment 15 bases; nucleotides outside the gene matches: 7.

V and J are TRBV7-2 and TRBJ1-2, with D possibly being TRBD1 (5 bases). The germline V and J ends were trimmed by 2 bases and 4 bases, with 14 bases remaining between them. Germline V lookup: CDR1 SGHTA, CDR2 FQGNSA. The CDR3 runs to 15 residues. CDR3 region: CASSLRSQQVYGYTF. The CDR3 DNA sequence: TGTGCCAGCAGCTTAAGGTCCCAACAGGTCTATGGCTACACCTTC.

This clonotype was seen a handful of times. Here the CDR3 reads CASSQGDRDGQAFF. CDR3 nucleotides: TGTGCCAGCAGCCAAGGCGACAGGGATGGGCAAGCTTTCTTT. The chain uses TRBV3-1 and TRBJ1-1; 7 bases match TRBD1. The junction had 8 bases not matched to a gene; V was cut back by 1 base and J by 9 bases. The CDR3 consists of 14 residues. Germline V CDR1 and CDR2: LGHDT, YNNKEL (reference sequence).

The chain has TRBV12-3 or TRBV12-4 and TRBJ2-4; weak D call: TRBD1 (6 bases). The length of the CDR3 is 16 residues. The germline V and J ends were trimmed by 8 bases and 0 bases, with 17 bases remaining between them. CDR3: CASSSLWTVAKNIQYF. The CDR3 nucleotides are TGTGCCAGCTCATCCCTGTGGACAGTAGCCAAAAACATTCAGTACTTC.

This clonotype was seen a handful of times. This chain links TRBV5-4 with TRBJ1-6; tentative D call: TRBD1 (5 bases). V lost 4 bases and J 8 bases, leaving 16 bases between the germline ends. The CDR3 contains 15 residues. In germline, CDR1 is SGHNT, CDR2 YYREEE (reference sequence). This CDR3 reads CASSSFGTAYSPLHF. DNA for the CDR3: TGTGCCAGCAGCAGTTTCGGGACGGCCTATTCACCCCTCCACTTT.

This clonotype was seen a handful of times. This chain joins TRBV12-2 and TRBJ1-5; the listed D gene, TRBD1, was not tested against the DNA. TRBV12-2 is a pseudogene locus. The CDR3 extends over 17 amino acids. CDR3 region: CASRARQGSTPNQPQHF. As DNA, the CDR3 is TGTGCAAGTCGCGCCAGACAGGGGTCGACCCCAAATCAGCCCCAGCATTTT.

This clonotype was recorded at least ten times. The chain is built from TRBV12-3 or TRBV12-4 and TRBJ1-6, with 8 bases lining up with TRBD1. After removal of 6 bases from V and 6 bases from J, the junction contained 4 bases not matched to a gene. The CDR3 length is 14 residues. The CDR3 loop reads CASRLQGGNSPLHF. CDR3 bases: TGTGCCAGCAGATTACAGGGGGGTAATTCACCCCTCCACTTT.

This clonotype was seen more than once but under ten times. CDR3 coding DNA: TGTGCCAGCAGCTTAGCCTTCGCCGGGGGCTGGGACAATGAGCAGTTCTTC. Amino acids: CASSLAFAGGWDNEQFF. V and J are TRBV7-9 and TRBJ2-1; perhaps D is TRBD1 or TRBD2 (6 bases each). Looked up from germline, CDR1 is SEHNR and CDR2 is FQNEAQ (reference sequence). This CDR3 region has 17 residues. The ends were cut back, 0 bases at V and 5 bases at J, with 17 bases in the middle.

This clonotype occurred many times. The chain couples TRBV15 to TRBJ1-6; D possibly corresponds to TRBD1 (5 bases). Germline V gene data show CDR1 as LNHNV and CDR2 as YYDKDF (reference sequence). The V and J ends lost 4 bases and 16 bases respectively, with 14 bases between them. The CDR3 is 12 amino acids. The CDR3 is CATSTRAGLLHF. As DNA, the CDR3 is TGTGCCACCAGCACCCGGGCGGGACTTCTCCACTTT.